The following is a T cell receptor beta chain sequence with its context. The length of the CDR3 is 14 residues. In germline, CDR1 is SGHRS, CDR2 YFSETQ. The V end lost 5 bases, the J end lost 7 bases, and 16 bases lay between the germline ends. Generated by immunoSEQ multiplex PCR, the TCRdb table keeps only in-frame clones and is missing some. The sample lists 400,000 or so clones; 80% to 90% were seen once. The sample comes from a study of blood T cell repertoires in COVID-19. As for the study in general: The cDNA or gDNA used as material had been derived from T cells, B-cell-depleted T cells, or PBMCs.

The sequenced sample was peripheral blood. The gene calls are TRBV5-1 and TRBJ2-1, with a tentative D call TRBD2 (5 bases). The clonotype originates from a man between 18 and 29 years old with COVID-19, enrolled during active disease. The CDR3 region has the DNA TGCGCCAGCAGAGAGGGAGTAGGGCCGAATGAGCAGTTCTTC. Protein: CASREGVGPNEQFF. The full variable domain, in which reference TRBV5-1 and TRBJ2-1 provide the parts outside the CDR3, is KAGVTQTPRYLIKTRGQQVTLSCSPISGHRSVSWYQQTPGQGLQFLFEYFSETQRNKGNFPGRFSGRQFSNSRSEMNVSTLELGDSALYLCASREGVGPNEQFFGPGTRLTVL.